This T cell receptor beta chain was recovered during a study of early stage breast cancer tumors. Looking at the study overall: Eight ER+/PR+/HER2- tumors were invasive ductal; a few were invasive lobular.

This clone showed up just a few times. Its matching antigen is unknown. Assay used: immunoSEQ multiplex PCR; TCRdb lists only in-frame clones, some missing. The table has some 58,000 clones, 65% to 80% seen once. General study points: Compared with adjacent normal breast, tumors showed around 2.5-fold denser, more clonal T cells. Comparing each tissue with blood distinguished tumor from normal in 14 of 16 patients.

Trimming stripped 4 bases from V and 4 bases from J, with 16 bases between. Germline loops: CDR1 MRHNA, CDR2 SNTAGT. The length of the CDR3 is 15 residues. The receptor's source is a person aged 30 to 40 with breast cancer. Sequencing was performed on blood. The chain couples TRBV6-4 to TRBJ2-5, with D perhaps assigned TRBD1 or TRBD2 (7 bases each). In DNA form, the CDR3 reads TGTGCCAGCAGTGCGACTAGCAGGGGGGGAGAGACCCAGTACTTC. Translating gives CASSATSRGGETQYF.